These 13 T cell receptor beta chains were sequenced from one sample in a study of blood T cells in healthy people across ages. Primers used in a second PCR of about 7 to 12 cycles were a sample-barcoded 5' primer and a J-beta primer mix. MiXCR, applied by TCRdb to the 5' RACE reads, yields one record per CDR3 protein. The sample consists of some 1.7 million distinct CDR3 sequences, about 30% of them appearing once. The sample taken for sequencing was blood. The receptors were gathered from a woman younger than 45 in good health.

The chain carries TRBV6-2 or TRBV6-3 and TRBJ1-1, with D unresolved. The CDR3 is made up of 14 amino acids. Looked up from germline, CDR1 is MNHEY and CDR2 is SVGEGT. Trimming shortened V by 5 bases and J by 2 bases, and 12 bases separated the two germline ends. The CDR3 nucleotides read TGTGCCAGCAGTGATGACATCCTCAACACTGAAGCTTTCTTT. This sequence encodes CASSDDILNTEAFF.

This clonotype was seen only a few times. The rearrangement joins TRBV10-3 to TRBJ2-1; 13 bases are a match to TRBD2. Germline-derived CDR1 and CDR2 are ENHRY and SYGVKD. V trimming: 6 bases; J trimming: 4 bases; junction bases outside the gene matches: 3. The CDR3 length is 15 residues. The CDR3: CAIRRLAGGYNEQFF. CDR3 nucleotides: TGTGCCATCAGGAGACTAGCGGGGGGTTACAATGAGCAGTTCTTC.

The chain links TRBV18 to TRBJ1-1, with 7 nucleotides matching TRBD1. CDR3 length: 13 residues. Germline assignment: CDR1 KGHSH and CDR2 LQKENI. The trim removed 5 bases at V and 5 bases at J, leaving 5 bases unmatched. The chain's CDR3 is CASSIDRETEAFF. In DNA, the CDR3 is TGTGCCAGCTCAATCGACAGGGAAACTGAAGCTTTCTTT.

The CDR3 DNA is TGCAGCGTTGAAGATCGAGGGACAGGGACCTACAATGAGCAGTTCTTC. Protein product: CSVEDRGTGTYNEQFF. The rearrangement uses TRBV29-1 and TRBJ2-1, with TRBD1 identical over 9 bases. V lost 0 bases, J lost 2 bases, and 5 bases stayed unmatched. Germline CDR1 and CDR2: SQVTM and ANQGSEA. The CDR3 totals 16 residues.

The chain joins TRBV5-1 to TRBJ1-2; the D gene is possibly TRBD1 (5 bases). Germline V gene lookup returns CDR1 SGHRS and CDR2 YFSETQ. Trimming cost V 4 bases and J 7 bases, with 23 bases left between them. The CDR3 extends over 16 amino acids. CDR3 residues: CASSAGGDGALGGYTF. As DNA, the CDR3 is TGCGCCAGCAGCGCTGGGGGGGACGGCGCCTTGGGTGGCTACACCTTC.

V and J are TRBV30 and TRBJ1-4; D is uncertain. The CDR3 has 11 amino acids. CDR1 is GTSNPN and CDR2 is SVGIG in the germline V gene (reference sequence). Trimming cost V 6 bases and J 11 bases, with 13 bases left between them. The CDR3 protein is CACHDSGKLFF. For the CDR3, the DNA is TGTGCCTGTCACGACTCCGGGAAACTGTTTTTT.

The CDR3 DNA reads TGTGCCACCTTAGGGACAGGGGGCCGGCAAGAGACCCAGTACTTC. Amino acid sequence: CATLGTGGRQETQYF. The chain links TRBV28 to TRBJ2-5, with 12 bases aligning to TRBD1. This CDR3 comprises 15 residues. V lost 10 bases and J lost 2; bases outside the gene matches: 8. Germline assignment: CDR1 MDHEN and CDR2 SYDVKM.

The genes are TRBV12-3 or TRBV12-4 and TRBJ1-2, with D possibly matching TRBD1 (6 bases). This CDR3 is 14 amino acids long. Trimming removed 6 bases at V and 7 bases at J, with 18 bases between. CDR3 sequence reads: CASSPPRGACGYTF. The DNA for the CDR3 is TGTGCCAGCAGCCCCCCTCGGGGGGCCTGTGGCTACACCTTC.

The chain joins TRBV7-2 to TRBJ2-3, with 9 nucleotides matching TRBD1. Germline CDR1 reads SGHTA; CDR2 reads FQGNSA. V lost 5 bases to trimming and J lost 3 bases; unmatched junction nucleotides: 9. This CDR3 region has 16 residues. DNA for the CDR3: TGTGCCAGCAGCCAGCGGGACAGGGAAAGAACAGATACGCAGTATTTT. This codes for CASSQRDRERTDTQYF. Full variable domain (missing parts from reference TRBV7-2 and TRBJ2-3): GAGVSQSPSNKVTEKGKDVELRCDPISGHTALYWYRQSLGQGLEFLIYFQGNSAPDKSGLPSDRFSAERTGGSVSTLTIQRTQQEDSAVYLCASSQRDRERTDTQYFGPGTRLTVL.

This clonotype was found a few times. V and J are TRBV20-1 and TRBJ2-5; TRBD2 agrees at 10 bases. CDR3 length: 14 residues. The J segment lost 4 bases and the V segment lost 5 bases, leaving 7 bases of the junction unmatched. CDR1 DFQATT and CDR2 SNEGSKA come from the germline V gene (reference sequence). The CDR3 reads CSASSGRAGETQYF. Here the CDR3 DNA reads TGCAGTGCTTCCAGCGGGAGGGCCGGAGAGACCCAGTACTTC.

This clonotype was counted a few times. CDR3 sequence (DNA): TGCAGTGCTAGCTACATAACCGGGGACGTTGAAGCTTTCTTT. Translating it yields CSASYITGDVEAFF. The chain is built from TRBV20-1 and TRBJ1-1; D is possibly TRBD1 (5 bases). CDR1 DFQATT and CDR2 SNEGSKA come from the germline V gene (reference sequence). CDR3 length: 14 residues. Between the trimmed V and J ends, which lost 3 bases and 7 bases, there was a span of 18 bases.

Concerning this clonotype itself: The germline gene is not matched at one end of the junction; a read error may be the cause. The chain uses TRBV7-2 and TRBJ2-7; D may match TRBD1 or TRBD2 (6 bases each). Germline values: CDR1 SGHTA, CDR2 FQGNSA. The length of the CDR3 is 18 residues. CDR3 amino acids: CASSLGMGGGGRAYEQYF. The DNA for the CDR3 is TGTGCCAGCAGTTTAGGAATGGGTGGAGGGGGAAGGGCCTACGAGCAGTACTTC.

The rearrangement uses TRBV6-5 and TRBJ2-1; 7 nucleotides agree with TRBD2. The CDR3 contains 15 residues. Germline values: CDR1 MNHEY, CDR2 SVGAGI. Trimming took 6 bases from V and 7 from J; bases not matched to a gene: 12. CDR3 bases: TGTGCCAGCAGCACTAGCGCCCGAAATAGGAATGAGCAGTTCTTC. This translates into CASSTSARNRNEQFF.